This TCR beta chain originates from a study of T cells after yellow fever vaccination. Whole-study findings and limits: FACS-sorted repertoires could harbor abundant contaminating bulk-population clonotypes.

V lost 6 bases, J lost 3 bases, and 7 bases stayed unmatched. The germline V gene has CDR1 SEHNR and CDR2 FQNEAQ (reference sequence). The CDR3 length is 15 residues. As TCR cDNA was made by 5'RACE template switching, a universal primer site and UMIs were added. TCRdb re-called the 5' RACE reads through MiXCR, storing one row per CDR3 protein. The sample yields hundreds of thousands of distinct CDR3 sequences, approximately 13% seen once. In its sample, this clonotype was seen many times. Its antigen is still unknown. The input for sequencing was PBMCs, taken on the day of the yellow fever booster vaccination. The chain couples TRBV7-9 to TRBJ2-7; 11 bases match TRBD1. The clonotype was recovered from a man aged 25 to 45 who received the YFV17D yellow fever vaccine. CDR3 in DNA: TGTGCCAGCAGTCTACCGGGACAGGGGGGCTACGAGCAGTACTTC. This translates into CASSLPGQGGYEQYF.